The clone carrying this T cell receptor (beta chain) was seen a handful of times. Its antigen is not identified. Together with a sample-barcoded 5' primer, a J-beta primer mix was included in a second PCR lasting roughly 7 to 11 cycles. Unique molecular identifiers of 12 random nucleotides labeled each cDNA. TCRdb redid the calling of the 5' RACE reads with MiXCR, one entry per CDR3 protein. The sample lists approximately 2,000,000 distinct CDR3 sequences, 35% to 50% seen once, with under 30% in the top ten. This record belongs to a study of blood T cells in healthy people across ages. Trimming at V came to 3 bases and at J to 0 bases, leaving 1 base not matched to a gene. CDR3 size: 13 residues. The germline gives CDR1 DFQATT, CDR2 SNEGSKA (reference sequence). Study-wide points: Changes seen in expanded clonotypes were possibly confounded by donor CMV status left unknown.

The chain carries TRBV20-1 and TRBJ2-7, with 8 bases lining up with TRBD2. Sequences were obtained from blood. This sequence originates from a human donor in good health. The CDR3 nucleotides read TGCAGTGCTAGCGGGGGGGCCTCCTACGAGCAGTACTTC. It yields the protein CSASGGASYEQYF.